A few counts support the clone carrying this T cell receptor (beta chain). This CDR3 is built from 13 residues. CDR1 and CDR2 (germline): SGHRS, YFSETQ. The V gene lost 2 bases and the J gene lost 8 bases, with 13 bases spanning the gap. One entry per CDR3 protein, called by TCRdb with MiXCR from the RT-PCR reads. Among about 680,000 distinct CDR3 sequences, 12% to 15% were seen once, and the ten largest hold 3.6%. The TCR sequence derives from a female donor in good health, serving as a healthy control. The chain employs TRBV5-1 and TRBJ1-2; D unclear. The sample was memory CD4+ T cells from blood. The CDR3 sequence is CASSFLDQIGYTF. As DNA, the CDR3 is TGCGCCAGCAGCTTTTTGGACCAGATCGGCTACACCTTC.